This is a list of T cell receptor beta chains from one sample in a study of T cells after yellow fever vaccination. TCRdb processed the 5' RACE reads anew with MiXCR; each CDR3 protein has one entry. The sample lists some 320,000 distinct CDR3 sequences, around a tenth occurring once. The sample in question was CD4+ T cells sorted from PBMCs, obtained 45 days after the yellow fever booster vaccination. These TCRs come from a man in his late teens or twenties who received the YFV17D yellow fever vaccine. The CDR3 runs from the conserved cysteine through the conserved F or W.

j_call: TRBJ2-3; v_call: TRBV20-1; cdr3_aa: CSATGTSDVDTQYF
j_call: TRBJ1-1; v_call: TRBV7-2; cdr3_aa: CASSLIDLGTEAFF
j_call: TRBJ1-3; v_call: TRBV20-1; cdr3_aa: CSASQGNWRNTIYF
j_call: TRBJ2-3; v_call: TRBV6-5; cdr3_aa: CASSLQGLIDTQYF
j_call: TRBJ2-6; v_call: TRBV20-1; cdr3_aa: CSARDDSSGANVLTF
j_call: TRBJ2-1; v_call: TRBV6-1; cdr3_aa: CASSVIGIDEQFF
j_call: TRBJ1-2; v_call: TRBV7-2; cdr3_aa: CASSPQRDYGYTF
j_call: TRBJ1-4; v_call: TRBV3-1; cdr3_aa: CASSHDHREGTNEKLFF
j_call: TRBJ1-6; v_call: TRBV7-2; cdr3_aa: CASSPRFTNSPLHF
j_call: TRBJ1-5; v_call: TRBV20-1; cdr3_aa: CSALQGAGNQPQHF
j_call: TRBJ1-1; v_call: TRBV25-1; cdr3_aa: CASSASGRGPTEAFF
j_call: TRBJ1-1; v_call: TRBV21-1; cdr3_aa: CASSKSYESRTEAFF
j_call: TRBJ2-5; v_call: TRBV20-1; cdr3_aa: CSASTSGGHQETQYF
j_call: TRBJ1-1; v_call: TRBV19; cdr3_aa: CASSRGTGGTEAFF
j_call: TRBJ1-6; v_call: TRBV9; cdr3_aa: CASSETETSPLHF
j_call: TRBJ2-4; v_call: TRBV12-3/TRBV12-4; cdr3_aa: CASREVDIQYF
j_call: TRBJ1-2; v_call: TRBV5-1; cdr3_aa: CASSLGQGIGYTF
j_call: TRBJ1-2; v_call: TRBV20-1; cdr3_aa: CSASGGAGYGYTF
j_call: TRBJ1-2; v_call: TRBV14; cdr3_aa: CASTRGVDYGYTF
j_call: TRBJ2-2; v_call: TRBV4-2; cdr3_aa: CASSQDGQNTGELFF
j_call: TRBJ2-2; v_call: TRBV20-1; cdr3_aa: CSARDGQGSTGELFF
j_call: TRBJ2-7; v_call: TRBV7-9; cdr3_aa: CASSLQGYEQYF
j_call: TRBJ1-2; v_call: TRBV28; cdr3_aa: CASSLEAGRRGYTF
j_call: TRBJ2-3; v_call: TRBV6-5; cdr3_aa: CASSYPPTDTQYF
j_call: TRBJ2-2; v_call: TRBV6-4; cdr3_aa: CASSDRMGSGELFF
j_call: TRBJ2-1; v_call: TRBV7-2; cdr3_aa: CASSLVGGGFYNEQFF
j_call: TRBJ1-2; v_call: TRBV24-1; cdr3_aa: CATSSTGGYGYTF
j_call: TRBJ1-1; v_call: TRBV12-3/TRBV12-4; cdr3_aa: CASSGQQMNTEAFF
j_call: TRBJ1-6; v_call: TRBV3-1; cdr3_aa: CASSQRDRVGSPLHF
j_call: TRBJ1-2; v_call: TRBV30; cdr3_aa: CAWRRNYGYTF
j_call: TRBJ2-3; v_call: TRBV24-1; cdr3_aa: CATSDLGGNTDTQYF
j_call: TRBJ1-2; v_call: TRBV12-3/TRBV12-4; cdr3_aa: CASSLAGVPGYTF
j_call: TRBJ2-2; v_call: TRBV7-2; cdr3_aa: CASSLVRGYTGELFF
j_call: TRBJ2-7; v_call: TRBV5-6; cdr3_aa: CASSYSAYEQYF
j_call: TRBJ2-5; v_call: TRBV5-1; cdr3_aa: CASSSGGRRETQYF
j_call: TRBJ1-1; v_call: TRBV3-1; cdr3_aa: CASSWARGRNTEAFF
j_call: TRBJ2-2; v_call: TRBV3-1; cdr3_aa: CASSQPGLGRSGELFF
j_call: TRBJ1-5; v_call: TRBV7-9; cdr3_aa: CASTTGGSQPQHF
j_call: TRBJ2-3; v_call: TRBV24-1; cdr3_aa: CATSDLAGKATDTQYF
j_call: TRBJ2-5; v_call: TRBV18; cdr3_aa: CASSPQGRETQYF
j_call: TRBJ1-1; v_call: TRBV15; cdr3_aa: CATSISATEAFF
j_call: TRBJ2-3; v_call: TRBV11-2; cdr3_aa: CASSKRGGGHERTQYF
j_call: TRBJ2-1; v_call: TRBV30; cdr3_aa: CAWSVFHEQFF
j_call: TRBJ2-1; v_call: TRBV9; cdr3_aa: CASSVESNEQFF
j_call: TRBJ2-3; v_call: TRBV5-1; cdr3_aa: CASSERTSGARDTQYF
j_call: TRBJ1-4; v_call: TRBV7-9; cdr3_aa: CASSLAGGLNEKLFF
j_call: TRBJ2-5; v_call: TRBV28; cdr3_aa: CASRGSETQYF
j_call: TRBJ1-4; v_call: TRBV27; cdr3_aa: CASSLSHRRKLFF
j_call: TRBJ1-6; v_call: TRBV5-1; cdr3_aa: CATSPSFDSPLHF
j_call: TRBJ1-1; v_call: TRBV5-1; cdr3_aa: CASSLDPTEAFF
j_call: TRBJ1-5; v_call: TRBV12-3/TRBV12-4; cdr3_aa: CASSFREHGNQPQHF
j_call: TRBJ2-2; v_call: TRBV11-3; cdr3_aa: CASSLGDRAGNTGELFF
j_call: TRBJ2-3; v_call: TRBV6-2/TRBV6-3; cdr3_aa: CASSYPSAPDTQYF